This entry describes one T cell receptor beta chain. Antigen unknown. The data stem from a study of shared clonotypes between healthy human individuals. The assay was immunoSEQ multiplex PCR, and TCRdb's table has in-frame clones only and misses some. The sample records over 750,000 clones, around 96% being singletons. Germline-derived CDR1 and CDR2 are MNHEY and SVGAGI. The CDR3 spans 13 residues. Trimming left V 4 bases short and J 6 bases short, with 13 bases between. Terminally differentiated effector memory CD45RA+ cells were left out of the naive CD8 fraction, which was CD45RO-negative and positively selected for CCR7. Donation came from healthy HIV-negative adults that had no recent acute infections or vaccinations. Every donor, a Caucasian adult, lived in Nashville, Tennessee. Study results and limitations: When compared with the clonotypes that were shared by all four sorted-subset donors, the non-shared clonotypes turned out to have lower generation probabilities. Investigators collected only blood, and repertoires in tissues likely differ.

Material: naive CD8+ T cells sorted from blood. This receptor was taken from a man between 25 and 39 years old in good health. The chain uses TRBV6-5 and TRBJ2-7, with D hard to call. The CDR3 here is CASSSGSGTEQYF. In DNA form, the CDR3 reads TGTGCCAGCAGTTCAGGATCGGGTACCGAGCAGTACTTC.